A single sample gave rise to the 28 T cell receptor beta chains below, sequenced in a study of blood T cell repertoires in COVID-19. Clones were sequenced by immunoSEQ multiplex PCR, and TCRdb holds only the in-frame ones, with some missing. The sample carries roughly 670,000 clones, more than 80% recorded once. Sequenced sample: peripheral blood. The source is a woman between 18 and 30 years old with acute or convalescent COVID-19.

The genes are TRBV5-4 and TRBJ1-2; 8 bases are a match to TRBD1. In germline, CDR1 is SGHNT, CDR2 YYREEE (reference sequence). This CDR3 comprises 14 residues. V shed 2 bases, J shed 4 bases, and the junction held 4 bases outside the gene matches. The CDR3 loop is CASSFLGQGYGYTF. The CDR3 DNA reads TGTGCCAGCAGCTTCCTCGGACAGGGCTATGGCTACACCTTC. The full variable domain, its missing parts supplied by reference TRBV5-4 and TRBJ1-2, is ETGVTQSPTHLIKTRGQQVTLRCSSQSGHNTVSWYQQALGQGPQFIFQYYREEENGRGNFPPRFSGLQFPNYSSELNVNALELDDSALYLCASSFLGQGYGYTFGSGTRLTVV.

The V call is TRBV2, the J call TRBJ1-4, with 11 bases aligning to TRBD1. The CDR3 consists of 16 residues. Trimming at V came to 5 bases and at J to 6 bases, leaving 8 bases not matched to a gene. Germline V gene lookup returns CDR1 SNHLY and CDR2 FYNNEI. CDR3 residues: CASSLDRDRGDEKLFF. The CDR3 DNA sequence: TGTGCCAGCAGTCTTGACCGGGACAGGGGGGATGAAAAACTGTTTTTT.

The chain has TRBV7-3 and TRBJ2-3; 14 bases fit TRBD2. After removal of 5 bases from V and 5 bases from J, the junction contained 6 bases not matched to a gene. Germline V gene sequence: CDR1 SGHTA, CDR2 FQGTGA. The CDR3 runs 16 residues. The CDR3 sequence is CASSPGTSGGKDTQYF. The CDR3 DNA follows: TGTGCCAGCAGCCCCGGGACTAGCGGGGGAAAAGATACGCAGTATTTT.

The V call is TRBV7-3, the J call TRBJ2-2; 8 bases agree with TRBD2. The V gene end was trimmed by 3 bases and the J gene end by 4 bases; junction bases not matched to a gene: 4. The CDR3 sequence is 15 residues long. Per the germline V gene, CDR1 is SGHTA and CDR2 is FQGTGA. CDR3 loop: CASSLGLGRTGELFF. The CDR3 DNA is TGTGCCAGCAGCTTGGGACTAGGCCGCACCGGGGAGCTGTTTTTT.

A word on this clone: Other DNA sequences in this sample translate to the same CDR3. V gene TRBV28 combines with J gene TRBJ1-2; D is perhaps TRBD1 (5 bases). The ends were cut back, 4 bases at V and 8 bases at J, with 11 bases in the middle. CDR1 is MDHEN, CDR2 SYDVKM, per germline. CDR3 size: 12 residues. This CDR3 is CASSSSGGGYTF. Written as DNA, the CDR3 is TGTGCCAGCAGTTCGTCCGGGGGGGGCTACACCTTC.

The chain carries TRBV20-1 and TRBJ2-1, with a tentative D call TRBD1 (6 bases). CDR1 DFQATT and CDR2 SNEGSKA come from the germline V gene (reference sequence). The CDR3 consists of 14 residues. Trimming took off 3 bases at V and 8 bases at J, with 17 bases between the two ends. Here the CDR3 reads CSASSGALGDEQFF. CDR3 in DNA: TGCAGTGCTAGTTCAGGGGCGTTGGGAGATGAGCAGTTCTTC.

The rearrangement uses TRBV5-5 and TRBJ1-6, with TRBD1 matching over 9 bases. The V segment lost 4 bases and the J segment 10 bases; nucleotides outside the gene matches: 6. Germline V lookup: CDR1 SGHKS, CDR2 YYEKEE (reference sequence). This CDR3 spans 14 amino acids. CDR3 residues: CASSPGQGGSPLHF. CDR3 nucleotides: TGTGCCAGCAGCCCGGGACAGGGTGGGTCACCCCTCCACTTT.

The chain joins TRBV12-3 or TRBV12-4 to TRBJ2-1, with D possibly TRBD2 on 6 matching bases. The ends were cut back, 4 bases at V and 8 bases at J, with 9 bases in the middle. The CDR3 sequence is 12 residues long. CDR3 in amino acids: CASSYGTDEQFF. The DNA for the CDR3 is TGTGCCAGCAGTTACGGGACTGATGAGCAGTTCTTC.

The CDR3 protein is CASSQDIAGDWNTEAFF. CDR3 DNA sequence: TGCGCCAGCAGCCAAGACATCGCGGGGGACTGGAACACTGAAGCTTTCTTT. The chain couples TRBV4-1 to TRBJ1-1; D is perhaps TRBD1 (5 bases). Germline CDR1 reads MGHRA; CDR2 reads YSYEKL. Trimming pared 0 bases from V and 1 base from J, leaving 15 bases between. This CDR3 comprises 17 residues.

The rearrangement links TRBV7-2 to TRBJ2-1, with 7 positions matching TRBD2. The ends lost 3 bases at V and 5 bases at J; junction bases unmatched: 4. CDR1 is SGHTA and CDR2 is FQGNSA in the germline V gene. The CDR3 runs to 14 residues. The CDR3 DNA follows: TGTGCCAGCAGCTTGGCTAGCGGCAACAATGAGCAGTTCTTC. Encoded protein: CASSLASGNNEQFF.

The chain combines TRBV12-5 with TRBJ1-1; D unresolved. The V end was cut by 3 bases, the J end by 5 bases, with 10 bases between. This CDR3 spans 13 amino acids. CDR1 is LGHNT, CDR2 FRNRAP, per germline. The CDR3 DNA reads as TGTGCTAGTGGTTTCGGGGTTGGGACTGAAGCTTTCTTT. The encoded protein is CASGFGVGTEAFF.

This rearrangement joins TRBV2 to TRBJ1-1, with TRBD1 matching 8 bases. Germline trimming cut 6 bases from V and 9 bases from J; bases unmatched to any gene: 9. Germline V gene lookup returns CDR1 SNHLY and CDR2 FYNNEI. This CDR3 spans 13 amino acids. The CDR3 sequence is CASRATGVDKAFF. In DNA form, the CDR3 reads TGTGCCAGCAGGGCGACAGGGGTCGATAAAGCTTTCTTT.

The CDR3 nucleotides are TGTGCCAGCAGCGTGACTAGCGGGGGCGGTGAGACCCAGTACTTC. It translates to CASSVTSGGGETQYF. This sequence joins TRBV6-5 and TRBJ2-5, with TRBD2 identical over 12 bases. Germline V gene data show CDR1 as MNHEY and CDR2 as SVGAGI. The V gene end was trimmed by 6 bases and the J gene end by 5 bases; junction bases not matched to a gene: 7. The length of the CDR3 is 15 residues.

This chain links TRBV5-1 with TRBJ1-1, with 8 bases fitting TRBD1. V trimming: 4 bases; J trimming: 4 bases; junction bases outside the gene matches: 12. Germline values: CDR1 SGHRS, CDR2 YFSETQ. This CDR3 is 16 amino acids long. DNA of the CDR3: TGCGCCAGCAGCCATAGACCCGGACAGGGTTTCACTGAAGCTTTCTTT. Translated, it gives CASSHRPGQGFTEAFF.

The V and J genes are TRBV5-4 and TRBJ2-5; D is undetermined. Germline V gene sequence: CDR1 SGHNT, CDR2 YYREEE (reference sequence). V lost 3 bases and J lost 2, with 8 bases in between. The CDR3 has 13 residues. CDR3 sequence reads: CASSSVLQETQYF. CDR3 in DNA: TGTGCCAGCAGCTCGGTACTTCAAGAGACCCAGTACTTC.

The chain combines TRBV4-2 with TRBJ2-3, with D possibly being TRBD2 (5 bases). The germline CDR1 and CDR2 sequences are LGHNA and YNFKEQ. Trimming removed 0 bases from V and 3 bases from J, with 10 bases in between. CDR3 size: 15 residues. The CDR3 DNA reads TGTGCCAGCAGCCAAGATAGAGCGGAAACAGATACGCAGTATTTT. It codes for CASSQDRAETDTQYF.

The V gene is TRBV2, the J gene TRBJ1-6, with unresolved D. CDR1 and CDR2 from the germline V gene are SNHLY and FYNNEI. This CDR3 contains 12 residues. V shed 7 bases and J shed 6 bases, with 7 bases lying between them. In DNA, the CDR3 is TGTGCCAGCACCACCAGTAATTCACCCCTCCACTTT. It is translated as CASTTSNSPLHF. Filled out from reference TRBV2 and TRBJ1-6, the complete variable domain reads EPEVTQTPSHQVTQMGQEVILRCVPISNHLYFYWYRQILGQKVEFLVSFYNNEISEKSEIFDDQFSVERPDGSNFTLKIRSTKLEDSAMYFCASTTSNSPLHFGNGTRLTVT.

V is TRBV29-1 and J is TRBJ2-1; 7 bases map to TRBD2. Germline V gene sequence: CDR1 SQVTM, CDR2 ANQGSEA. The J segment lost 2 bases and the V segment lost 3 bases, leaving 7 bases of the junction unmatched. This CDR3 has 15 residues. The CDR3 reads CSVDGVLATYNEQFF. The CDR3 nucleotides are TGCAGCGTTGACGGGGTACTAGCGACCTACAATGAGCAGTTCTTC.

The chain uses TRBV5-1 and TRBJ1-6; no clear D gene. V lost 0 bases and J lost 0, with 13 bases in between. The germline V gene encodes CDR1 SGHRS and CDR2 YFSETQ. CDR3 size: 18 residues. Here the CDR3 reads CASSLGADGSSYNSPLHF. CDR3 DNA sequence: TGCGCCAGCAGCTTGGGGGCCGACGGGAGCTCCTATAATTCACCCCTCCACTTT.

CDR3 nucleotides: TGTGCCAGCATCGAGATTACAGGGAACACTGAAGCTTTCTTT. Its translation is CASIEITGNTEAFF. The V and J genes are TRBV9 and TRBJ1-1; D may be TRBD1 (5 bases). Germline V gene data show CDR1 as SGDLS and CDR2 as YYNGEE. The V and J ends lost 6 bases and 1 base respectively, with 13 bases between them. The CDR3 is made up of 14 amino acids. The entire variable domain, with the rest obtained from reference TRBV9 and TRBJ1-1, is as follows: DSGVTQTPKHLITATGQRVTLRCSPRSGDLSVYWYQQSLDQGLQFLIQYYNGEERAKGNILERFSAQQFPDLHSELNLSSLELGDSALYFCASIEITGNTEAFFGQGTRLTVV.

The chain carries TRBV19 and TRBJ2-7; TRBD2 might be the D (6 bases). Germline assignment: CDR1 LNHDA and CDR2 SQIVND (reference sequence). The CDR3 is made up of 13 amino acids. Trimming pared 4 bases from V and 7 bases from J, leaving 14 bases between. The CDR3 reads CASSSGGYGEQYF. The CDR3 coding sequence is TGTGCCAGTAGTAGTGGGGGGTATGGAGAGCAGTACTTC. The variable domain in full, with the rest retrieved from reference TRBV19 and TRBJ2-7, is DGGITQSPKYLFRKEGQNVTLSCEQNLNHDAMYWYRQDPGQGLRLIYYSQIVNDFQKGDIAEGYSVSREKKESFPLTVTSAQKNPTAFYLCASSSGGYGEQYFGPGTRLTVT.

The V and J genes are TRBV12-3 or TRBV12-4 and TRBJ1-1, with 8 bases matching TRBD1. V lost 1 base to trimming and J lost 10 bases; unmatched junction nucleotides: 5. The CDR3 spans 13 residues. DNA of the CDR3: TGTGCCAGCAGTTTAGGGCAGGGGGCCTTAGCTTTCTTT. This sequence encodes CASSLGQGALAFF.

J is TRBJ1-2 and V is TRBV6-6, with TRBD1 matching 7 bases. The CDR3 length is 13 residues. Germline lookup yields CDR1 MNHNY and CDR2 SVGAGI (reference sequence). V shed 10 bases and J 8 bases; nucleotides not matched to a gene: 13. CDR3 loop: CAIDRDSVRGYTF. The CDR3 coding sequence is TGTGCCATTGACAGGGATTCAGTCCGGGGCTACACCTTC.

This clone was observed a single time. The CDR3 DNA reads TGTGCCAGCAGTGACAGCGAAAATCAGCCCCAGCATTTT. Encoded protein: CASSDSENQPQHF. The chain employs TRBV6-4 and TRBJ1-5; D is unresolved. The CDR3 runs 13 residues. The V end lost 2 bases, the J end lost 4 bases, and 6 bases lay between the germline ends. Germline lookup yields CDR1 MRHNA and CDR2 SNTAGT.

The chain uses TRBV9 and TRBJ1-2; D gene uncertain. The germline CDR1 and CDR2 sequences are SGDLS and YYNGEE. V was trimmed by 0 bases and J by 8 bases, leaving 17 bases between them. There are 15 residues in the CDR3. The CDR3, as DNA: TGTGCCAGCAGCGTAGCAAGGGAGGGTTCGGGGGGCTACACCTTC. Residues: CASSVAREGSGGYTF.

This clone has only a few counts. The chain employs TRBV2 and TRBJ1-2, with 9 bases aligning to TRBD1. This CDR3 has 14 amino acids. The germline V gene has CDR1 SNHLY and CDR2 FYNNEI. Unmatched junction bases numbered 7, after V lost 8 bases and J lost 3 bases. The CDR3 sequence: CASWDRAVDYGYTF. CDR3 DNA: TGTGCCAGCTGGGACAGGGCTGTCGACTATGGCTACACCTTC.

The chain uses TRBV19 and TRBJ1-2, with TRBD1 matching 7 bases. The CDR3 is made up of 15 amino acids. CDR1 and CDR2 (germline): LNHDA, SQIVND (reference sequence). Losses at the gene ends were 3 bases for V and 2 bases for J; bases not matched to a gene: 6. CDR3 nucleotides: TGTGCCAGTAGTATGGCAGGGGGGATAAACTATGGCTACACCTTC. It codes for CASSMAGGINYGYTF.

This chain links TRBV24-1 with TRBJ2-5; 8 bases map to TRBD2. This CDR3 comprises 15 residues. Germline CDR1 and CDR2: KGHDR and SFDVKD. J lost 4 bases, V lost 5 bases, and 8 bases had no gene match. The CDR3 here is CATSAVGLEGETQYF. As DNA, the CDR3 is TGTGCCACCAGTGCCGTGGGACTAGAGGGAGAGACCCAGTACTTC.